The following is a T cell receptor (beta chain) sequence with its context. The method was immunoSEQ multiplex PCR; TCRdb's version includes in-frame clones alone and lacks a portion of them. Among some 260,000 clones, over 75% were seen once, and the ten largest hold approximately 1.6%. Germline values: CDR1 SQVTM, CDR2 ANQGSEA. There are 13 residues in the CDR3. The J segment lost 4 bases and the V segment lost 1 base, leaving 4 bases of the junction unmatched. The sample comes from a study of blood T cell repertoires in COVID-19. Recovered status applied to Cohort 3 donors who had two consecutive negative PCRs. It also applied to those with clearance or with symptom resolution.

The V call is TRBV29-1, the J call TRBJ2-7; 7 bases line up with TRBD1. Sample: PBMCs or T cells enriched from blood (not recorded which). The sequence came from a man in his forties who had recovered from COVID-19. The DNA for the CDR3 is TGCAGCGTTGAAGGACAGGGAAGGTACGAGCAGTACTTC. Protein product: CSVEGQGRYEQYF.